This T cell receptor beta chain comes out of a study of blood T cell repertoires in COVID-19. Across the whole study: PBMCs, B-cell-depleted T cells, or T cells provided the cDNA or gDNA that made up the material.

Generated by immunoSEQ multiplex PCR, the TCRdb table keeps only in-frame clones and is missing some. The repertoire holds about 120,000 clones, 70% to 75% seen once, with more than 5.5% in the top ten. The receptor's source is a man aged 55 to 70 with acute or convalescent COVID-19. Sequenced material: peripheral blood.

The CDR3: CAWSVGTGGTWAFF. Here the CDR3 DNA reads TGTGCCTGGAGTGTAGGGACAGGGGGCACGTGGGCTTTCTTT. The chain employs TRBV30 and TRBJ1-1, with 12 nucleotides matching TRBD1. The germline V gene has CDR1 GTSNPN and CDR2 SVGIG (reference sequence). The CDR3 totals 14 residues. The V gene end was trimmed by 0 bases and the J gene end by 11 bases; junction bases not matched to a gene: 7.